This record concerns one T cell receptor (beta chain) sequence. Its antigen is undetermined. The data originate from a study of T cell responses to AZD1222 COVID-19 vaccine. General observations from the study: Without day 14 samples, only post-peak T cell repertoires were studied. Donors skewed white British and female; clonal diversity was possibly underestimated. With two AZD1222 doses given, Spike-specific TCR breadth and depth both rose.

Second-dose recipients at about 4 or about 12 weeks were treated as one pooled group. Data came from immunoSEQ multiplex PCR; TCRdb stores just in-frame clones and leaves some out. This sample has 75,000 to 90,000 clones, with around 90% found just once. V was trimmed by 2 bases and J by 6 bases, leaving 13 bases between them. The germline V gene encodes CDR1 SGHTS and CDR2 YDEGEE. The CDR3 sequence is 14 residues long. Material: peripheral blood, obtained 28 days after the second AZD1222 dose. This clonotype originated in an adult who received the AZD1222 COVID-19 vaccine. J is TRBJ2-3 and V is TRBV5-8, with D tentatively TRBD2 (6 bases). The CDR3 sequence: CASSFGSEGDTQYF. The CDR3 DNA follows: TGTGCCAGCAGCTTCGGGAGCGAAGGGGATACGCAGTATTTT.